This entry describes one T cell receptor beta chain. Clones were read by immunoSEQ multiplex PCR, and TCRdb kept only the in-frame ones, dropping some. The sample lists about 140,000 clones, 80% to 85% seen once, with less than 4% in the top ten. The sample comes from a study of blood T cell repertoires in COVID-19. Overall study context: The analysed material was cDNA or gDNA that came from T cells, B-cell-depleted T cells, or PBMCs.

The germline CDR1 and CDR2 sequences are SGHTA and FQGTGA. This CDR3 spans 18 amino acids. The V end lost 0 bases, the J end lost 0 bases, and 17 bases lay between the germline ends. Sequencing was carried out using peripheral blood. The chain uses TRBV7-3 and TRBJ1-2, with D possibly being TRBD1 (5 bases). The clonotype comes from a woman aged 60-70 years with acute or convalescent COVID-19. CDR3: CASSLTAVRASANYGYTF. As DNA, the CDR3 is TGTGCCAGCAGCTTAACGGCGGTCAGGGCATCGGCTAACTATGGCTACACCTTC.